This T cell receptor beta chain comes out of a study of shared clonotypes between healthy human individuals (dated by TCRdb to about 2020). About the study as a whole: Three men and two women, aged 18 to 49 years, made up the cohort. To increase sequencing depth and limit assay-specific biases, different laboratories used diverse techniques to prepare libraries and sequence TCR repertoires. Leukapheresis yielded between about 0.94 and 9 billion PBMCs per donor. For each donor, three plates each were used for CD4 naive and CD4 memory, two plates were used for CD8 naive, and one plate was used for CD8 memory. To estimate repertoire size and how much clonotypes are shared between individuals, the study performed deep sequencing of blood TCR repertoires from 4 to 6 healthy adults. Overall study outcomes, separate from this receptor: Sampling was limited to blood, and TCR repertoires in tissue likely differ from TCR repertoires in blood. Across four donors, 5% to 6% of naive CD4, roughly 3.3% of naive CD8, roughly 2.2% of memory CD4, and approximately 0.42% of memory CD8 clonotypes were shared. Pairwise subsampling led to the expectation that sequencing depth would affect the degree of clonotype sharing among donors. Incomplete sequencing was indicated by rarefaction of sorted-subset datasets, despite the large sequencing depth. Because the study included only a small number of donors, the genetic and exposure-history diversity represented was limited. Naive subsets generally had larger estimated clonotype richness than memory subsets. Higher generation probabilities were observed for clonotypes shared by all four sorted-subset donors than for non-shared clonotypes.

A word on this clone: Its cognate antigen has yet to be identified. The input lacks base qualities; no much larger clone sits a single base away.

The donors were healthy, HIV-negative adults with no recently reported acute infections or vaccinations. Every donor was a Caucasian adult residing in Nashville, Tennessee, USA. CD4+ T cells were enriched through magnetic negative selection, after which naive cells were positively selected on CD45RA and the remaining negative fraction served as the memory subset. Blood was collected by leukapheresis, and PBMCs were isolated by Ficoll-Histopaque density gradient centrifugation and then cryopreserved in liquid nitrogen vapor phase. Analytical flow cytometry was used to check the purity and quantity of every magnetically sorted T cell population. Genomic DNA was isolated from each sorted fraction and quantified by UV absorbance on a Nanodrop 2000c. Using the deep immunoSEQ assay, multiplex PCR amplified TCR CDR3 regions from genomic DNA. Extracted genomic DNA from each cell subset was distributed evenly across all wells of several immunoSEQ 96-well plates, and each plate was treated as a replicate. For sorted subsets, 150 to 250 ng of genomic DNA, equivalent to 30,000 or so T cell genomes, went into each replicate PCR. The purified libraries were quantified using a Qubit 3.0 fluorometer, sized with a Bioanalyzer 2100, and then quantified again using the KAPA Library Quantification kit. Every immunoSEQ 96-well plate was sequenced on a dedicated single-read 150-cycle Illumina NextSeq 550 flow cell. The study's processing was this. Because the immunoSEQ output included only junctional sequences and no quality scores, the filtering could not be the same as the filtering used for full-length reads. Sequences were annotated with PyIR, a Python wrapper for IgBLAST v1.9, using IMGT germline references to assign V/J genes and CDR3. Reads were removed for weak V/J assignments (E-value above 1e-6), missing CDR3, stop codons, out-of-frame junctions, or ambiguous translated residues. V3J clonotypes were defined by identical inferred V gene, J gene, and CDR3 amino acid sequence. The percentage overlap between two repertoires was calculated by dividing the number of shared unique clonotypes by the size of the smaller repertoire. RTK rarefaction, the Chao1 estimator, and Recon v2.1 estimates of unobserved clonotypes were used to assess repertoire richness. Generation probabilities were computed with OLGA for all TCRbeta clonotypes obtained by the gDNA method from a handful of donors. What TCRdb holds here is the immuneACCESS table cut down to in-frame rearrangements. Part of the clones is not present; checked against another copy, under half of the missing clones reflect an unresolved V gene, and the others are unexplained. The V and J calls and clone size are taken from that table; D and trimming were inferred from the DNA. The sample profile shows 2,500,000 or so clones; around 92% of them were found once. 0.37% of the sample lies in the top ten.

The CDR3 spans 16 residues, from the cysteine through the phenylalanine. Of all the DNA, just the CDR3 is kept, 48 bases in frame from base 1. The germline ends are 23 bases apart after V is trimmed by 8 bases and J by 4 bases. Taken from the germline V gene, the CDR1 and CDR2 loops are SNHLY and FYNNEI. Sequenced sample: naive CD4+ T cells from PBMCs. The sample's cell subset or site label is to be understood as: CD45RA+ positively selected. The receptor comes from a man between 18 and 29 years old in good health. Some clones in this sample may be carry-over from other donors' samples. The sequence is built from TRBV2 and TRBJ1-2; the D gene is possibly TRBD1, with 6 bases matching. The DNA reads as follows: TGTGCCAGCGTTAGTGAAGGGCAGGGGATCTTCTATGGCTACACCTTC. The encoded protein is CASVSEGQGIFYGYTF.